In its sample, the clone carrying this T cell receptor (beta chain) was seen once. Its antigen is undetermined. Germline V gives CDR1 MGHRA, CDR2 YSYEKL. The CDR3 has 13 amino acids. V was pared by 4 bases and J by 7 bases, with 13 bases between. Primers included in the PCR were 60 Vbeta and 13 Jbeta primers. Sequenced by immunoSEQ multiplex PCR; TCRdb stores in-frame clones only, minus some. The data contain about 120,000 clones, around 60% of them seen just once; the ten biggest clones take up 9.5%. Nominal health characterized the donors when sampled, though unrecorded immune exposures were likely. These data originate in a study of cytomegalovirus exposure and HLA in healthy donors. Study-level information: Within the Caucasian-associated ancestry cluster were around 81% of the approximately 390 genotyped donors.

Study-level results: Segments of the TCR beta V type were, in most cases, productive about 87% or about 30% of the time in an earlier analysis. The authors later linked a missense DCLRE1C variant to TCR beta V- and J-gene trimming.

The clonotype originates from a woman between 35 and 50 years old in good health and CMV-seropositive. Input material: PBMCs. This rearrangement joins TRBV4-1 to TRBJ1-2, with no clear D. The CDR3 loop reads CASSLSLTVGYTF. The CDR3 DNA follows: TGCGCCAGCAGCCTTAGCTTGACTGTTGGCTACACCTTC.